Many counts were recorded for the clone carrying this TCR beta chain. Other DNA sequences in the same sample also yield this CDR3. These data originate in a study of shared clonotypes between healthy human individuals. Germline V CDR1 and CDR2: SGHTA, FQGNSA. This CDR3 spans 12 amino acids. Trimming took 5 bases from V and 0 from J, leaving 4 bases between them. Only in-frame clones appear in the TCRdb table, and some are missing; sequencing was by immunoSEQ multiplex PCR. The sample consists of about 700,000 clones, around 67% of them appearing once. The TCR originated in a woman aged 25 to 39 in good health. V usage is TRBV7-2 and J usage is TRBJ2-5; D not resolved. The sequenced sample consisted of memory CD4+ T cells sorted from blood. The subset is: CD45RA-negative fraction. The CDR3, as DNA: TGTGCCAGCAGCCCGTACCAAGAGACCCAGTACTTC. Amino acids: CASSPYQETQYF.